The subject of this entry is one T cell receptor (beta chain). Researchers ran the PCR with 60 Vbeta and 13 Jbeta primers. The table came from immunoSEQ multiplex PCR; TCRdb's copy has only in-frame clones and leaves some out. The data hold 78,000 or so clones, with 62% observed a single time. Each of the donors was a healthy bone marrow donor. Though nominally healthy at sampling, donors likely had unrecorded immune exposures. Germline V gene sequence: CDR1 LGHNT, CDR2 FRNRAP. V was shortened by 7 bases and J by 6 bases, with 7 bases between the two germline ends. The CDR3 contains 10 residues. The data were obtained in a study of cytomegalovirus exposure and HLA in healthy donors.

What was sequenced was PBMCs. The chain recombines TRBV12-5 with TRBJ2-7; D is unclear. The TCR comes from a male donor in good health and CMV-seropositive. The CDR3 coding sequence is TGTGCTAGTGCCCCCTTCGAGCAGTACTTC. Its translation is CASAPFEQYF.